Presented here are 8 T cell receptor beta chains from one specimen sequenced in a study of technical replicates of blood from several donors. Generated by immunoSEQ multiplex PCR, the TCRdb table keeps only in-frame clones and is missing some. The sample comprises about 81,000 clones, under 97% of which are singletons, and 0.36% rests with the top ten. Sequencing was done on a sample of T cells isolated from PBMCs. The receptor set was obtained from a human donor in good health.

The V gene is TRBV7-6, the J gene TRBJ1-1, with D possibly matching TRBD1 (6 bases). Germline values: CDR1 SGHVS, CDR2 FNYEAQ. CDR3 size: 14 residues. Deletions cut 2 bases from V and 7 bases from J, with 14 bases between. CDR3 DNA: TGTGCCAGCAGCTTATATGATGGGGGCGGTGAAGCTTTCTTT. Encoded protein: CASSLYDGGGEAFF.

The chain couples TRBV9 to TRBJ1-2; D remains unclear. CDR1 and CDR2 (germline): SGDLS, YYNGEE. The V end was cut by 3 bases, the J end by 8 bases, with 11 bases between. CDR3 size: 12 residues. The CDR3 DNA is TGTGCCAGCAGCGCAAACACGGGGGGCTACACCTTC. Its translation: CASSANTGGYTF.

The genes are TRBV5-1 and TRBJ2-7; 10 nucleotides agree with TRBD1. Unmatched junction bases numbered 6, after V lost 4 bases and J lost 5 bases. This CDR3 is 14 amino acids long. The germline CDR1 and CDR2 sequences are SGHRS and YFSETQ. The CDR3 loop reads CASSQGQGMDEQYF. The CDR3 region has the DNA TGCGCCAGCAGCCAGGGACAGGGGATGGACGAGCAGTACTTC.

The rearrangement joins TRBV5-1 to TRBJ2-7; TRBD1 is a possible D gene (5 bases). The CDR3 loop spans 13 amino acids. V lost 1 base and J lost 1, with 6 bases in between. The germline gives CDR1 SGHRS, CDR2 YFSETQ. The CDR3 spells CASSLTGSYEQYF. In DNA form, the CDR3 reads TGCGCCAGCAGCTTGACAGGTTCCTACGAGCAGTACTTC.

The chain combines TRBV11-2 with TRBJ2-1; 8 bases map to TRBD2. V shed 5 bases, J shed 5 bases, and the junction held 8 bases outside the gene matches. This CDR3 is 15 amino acids long. Germline V gives CDR1 SGHAT, CDR2 FQNNGV. The DNA for the CDR3 is TGTGCCAGCAGCCGGGCGGCGGGAGGAAACAATGAGCAGTTCTTC. Amino acids: CASSRAAGGNNEQFF. The full variable domain, in which reference TRBV11-2 and TRBJ2-1 provide the parts outside the CDR3, is EAGVAQSPRYKIIEKRQSVAFWCNPISGHATLYWYQQILGQGPKLLIQFQNNGVVDDSQLPKDRFSAERLKGVDSTLKIQPAKLEDSAVYLCASSRAAGGNNEQFFGPGTRLTVL.

This rearrangement joins TRBV7-9 to TRBJ1-2; a possible D gene is TRBD1 (5 bases). V was trimmed by 2 bases and J by 7 bases, leaving 14 bases between them. Looked up from germline, CDR1 is SEHNR and CDR2 is FQNEAQ (reference sequence). This CDR3 comprises 14 residues. The DNA for the CDR3 is TGTGCCAGCAGCTTAATGACGGGGGTTGGTGGCTACACCTTC. This codes for CASSLMTGVGGYTF.

CDR3 sequence: CAWSVGAYGYTF. As DNA, the CDR3 is TGTGCCTGGAGTGTTGGAGCCTATGGCTACACCTTC. The rearrangement joins TRBV30 to TRBJ1-2, with no clear D. The V end was cut by 0 bases, the J end by 4 bases, with 6 bases between. This CDR3 region has 12 residues. From germline, CDR1 is GTSNPN and CDR2 SVGIG (reference sequence).

The chain links TRBV27 to TRBJ2-7; D call uncertain. The V end was cut by 6 bases, the J end by 5 bases, with 14 bases between. Germline CDR1 reads MNHEY; CDR2 reads SMNVEV (reference sequence). The CDR3 has 13 residues. The chain's CDR3 is CASRPEVGDEQYF. The CDR3 coding sequence is TGTGCCAGCAGACCCGAAGTTGGAGACGAGCAGTACTTC.